This T cell receptor beta chain stems from a study of blood T cell repertoires in COVID-19. About the research overall: Material from acute and convalescent COVID-19 was sourced from the United States, Italy and Spain.

V lost 6 bases to trimming and J lost 5 bases, with 19 bases between them. Germline CDR1 is MNHEY and CDR2 is SVGAGI. The CDR3 totals 15 residues. Methods used by the authors: Nucleated cell number was recorded as an estimate derived from reference gene primer amplification. The protocol was immunoSEQ multiplex PCR, while the TCRdb copy is restricted to in-frame clones and leaves out a portion. Clone size and the V and J calls come from that table; the DNA yielded D and trimming. The table has some 210,000 clones, about nine tenths seen once. This clonotype was obtained from a man aged 55 to 70 who had recovered from COVID-19. This chain links TRBV6-5 with TRBJ1-1, with TRBD1 as a possible D gene (6 bases). The sample consisted of peripheral blood. CDR3: CASRYEAGGGTEAFF. CDR3 DNA: TGTGCCAGCAGGTACGAGGCGGGGGGCGGAACTGAAGCTTTCTTT.